This T cell receptor beta chain was captured in a study of human T cells and chemical hapten exposure (dated by TCRdb to the early 2020s). Regarding the research as a whole: For sensitization, 2% DPC in acetone was applied to a 2 cm by 2 cm area of upper inner arm skin. Blood samples were taken from patients before sensitization (week 0) and then at 2, 6 and about 24 weeks after DPC sensitization. The patient cohort, mostly female, included alopecia areata with under or over 50% scalp involvement, alopecia totalis and alopecia universalis. The libraries were sequenced as a pool, and the TCR yield per sample differed mostly because of small variations in library volumes within the pool. Patch testing was done on the upper back using Finn chambers containing 0.01% DPC, and results were scored after 6 days according to International Contact Dermatitis Research Group standards. Around 30 alopecia patients provided blood for TCR sequencing at one to four time points (pre-sensitization, 2, 6 and 24 weeks). Weekly therapeutic DPC doses were additionally applied to the scalp of patients throughout the roughly 23-week study period. In alopecia patients, the study followed how the peripheral blood TCR repertoire changed in vivo over primary and secondary sensitization to diphenylcyclopropenone (DPC), a hapten. The study at large found these results: Because all patients had alopecia, a presumed autoimmune disease, the immune response of the patients might differ from that of healthy individuals. Patch test score was positively correlated with the number of PT1 expanded TCRs, with significance at thresholds 8, 16 and 32 but not at 4. The number of TCRs above 1 in 1000 frequency did not change with DPC sensitization; there was no evidence of global repertoire structure alterations. Expanded TCRs formed significantly more large CDR3 similarity clusters than pre-sensitization or healthy control sets, consistent with antigen-driven responses. Repeated subsampling changed both the strength of the expansion versus patch-test correlation and the threshold at which the correlation became significant.

Library preparation employed RACE. Sequencer: NextSeq 500. During library preparation, unique molecular identifiers were attached to individual cDNA molecules so that TCRs could be counted quantitatively and reproducibly. Both TCR alpha and TCR beta chains were sequenced from each blood RNA sample. The paper's data handling went like this. Samples had a median of roughly 99,000 TCRs, with a range from 23,224 to 690,600. The Decombinator software suite was used to annotate the V, J and CDR3 of the TCR reads. For the PS versus PT1 abundance plots, all samples were subsampled to the same number of TCRs (28,000). Expanded TCRs were defined as absent before sensitization and observed at least eight times at the 2-week time point. TCRdb applied fastp at Q25 and MiXCR to the public reads, then kept only in-frame beta chains. CDR3 protein duplicates are merged, each entry listing the most common genes and DNA. For this entry, the V and J calls and clone size follow TCRdb and not the study's own pipeline. The table for this sample lists about 69,000 distinct CDR3 sequences; under 13% of them were counted only once. Around 6.8% of the sample rests with the top ten.

Per the germline V gene (reference sequence), SGHKS is the CDR1 and YYEKEE is the CDR2. Trimming accounts for 0 bases at V and 8 bases at J, while the number of junction bases matched to no gene is 5. The CDR3 holds 16 amino acids from the cysteine to the phenylalanine. The CDR3 DNA has 48 bases and is translated from base 1. The time point label, read with the paper, signifies: patch test 2, 6 weeks after DPC sensitization. In light of the paper, this sample's treatment or condition label describes: therapeutic diphenylcyclopropenone sensitization with weekly scalp DPC. Blood at each patch-test visit was drawn before the patch test was applied. To be eligible, patients had to be aged 18 to 70, diagnosed with alopecia and judged suitable for DPC therapy, while pregnant patients were excluded. Total RNA was extracted from unfractionated whole blood that had been collected in Tempus Blood RNA tubes.

This clonotype was counted many times. This receptor's antigen is unknown. No base-level quality is on record; no much larger clone is a single base apart. Sequenced here: whole blood, sampled in connection with sensitization to the hapten diphenylcyclopropenone (DPC). Recombination linked TRBV5-5 to TRBJ2-1; 13 middle bases align to TRBD2. The sequence derives from a woman aged 45-65 years with alopecia areata. Some clones in this sample may be carry-over from other donors' samples. The encoded CDR3 is CASSLGTSGRVYEQFF. At the DNA level, the sequence is TGTGCCAGCAGCTTGGGGACTAGCGGGAGAGTCTATGAGCAGTTCTTC. The entire variable domain, with the stretches around the CDR3 drawn from the reference TRBV5-5 and TRBJ2-1 proteins, is DAGVTQSPTHLIKTRGQQVTLRCSPISGHKSVSWYQQVLGQGPQFIFQYYEKEERGRGNFPDRFSARQFPNYSSELNVNALLLGDSALYLCASSLGTSGRVYEQFFGPGTRLTVL.